What follows describes a single TCR beta chain. Its antigen specificity is not known. The record has no base qualities; no much larger clone is one base away. To sequence the TCRbeta CDR3 region, genomic DNA was isolated from the sorted cells. The immunoSEQ Assay was used for sequencing of TCRbeta CDR3 regions. TCRdb took over this immuneACCESS table, retaining in-frame rearrangements with V and J assigned. Such tables are incomplete; in checked studies, under half of the missing clones stem from an unresolved V gene, and the remainder is unexplained. For this sample the table gives 65,000 to 95,000 clones, of which about 83% were detected only once. The ten top clones hold approximately 0.8% of the sample. Patients with autoimmune disease history or receiving systemic immunosuppression were excluded from the trial. Peripheral blood for TCR sequencing was drawn from every dose cohort at baseline, at cycle 4 day 1 and at cycle 7 day 1. The samples were drawn from a first-in-human, open-label, multicenter phase I dose-escalation trial of ivuxolimab. Adults with locally advanced or metastatic melanoma, renal cell, hepatocellular, or head and neck squamous cell carcinoma were enrolled in the trial. Before TCR sequencing, CD4+ and CD8+ T cells were separately sorted from peripheral blood.

Trimming leaves V shorter by 3 bases and J shorter by 8 bases, with the junction holding 9 bases beyond the gene matches. Looking up the germline V gene yields CDR1 SGHRS and CDR2 YFSETQ. The CDR3 runs 14 amino acids, cysteine and phenylalanine included. CDR3 DNA is the only sequence kept; it has 42 bases, read in frame from the first base. This sample stems from a study of OX40 agonist ivuxolimab in advanced cancers. Study-level background: Ivuxolimab was an agonistic, fully human IgG2 monoclonal antibody directed against OX40 (CD134), a costimulatory receptor. Intravenous ivuxolimab was administered to patients every 2 weeks at six dose levels: 0.01, 0.1, 0.3, 1.5, 3 and 10 mg/kg. Of the approximately 53 patients in dose escalation, about 19 had hepatocellular carcinoma, some 15 had melanoma, 9 had renal cell carcinoma and 9 had head and neck cancer. In the dose-escalation cohort, approximately 82% of patients were male, and the mean age was roughly 60 years, with a range of about 20 to 79. Prior anti-PD-1, anti-PD-L1 or anti-CTLA-4 therapy was permitted, and 35% to 40% of dose-escalation patients had received checkpoint inhibitors. Partial responses occurred in three dose-escalation patients, of whom one had hepatocellular carcinoma and two had cutaneous melanoma. The point of sequencing TCRbeta in the periphery was to test whether ivuxolimab changed TCR sequence diversity and drove clonal T-cell expansion. The paper covers the monotherapy dose-escalation part of the phase I ivuxolimab trial, which included N of about 50 patients.

General findings and caveats noted by the study authors: Low levels of normalized T-cell clonal expansion were also seen in some patients who did not respond. At doses of 0.1 to 3.0 mg/kg, clonal expansion of both CD4+ and CD8+ blood T cells was observed from baseline to week 6. After ivuxolimab, expanded clones were on average more numerous among CD8+ T cells than among CD4+ T cells. Partial responders in the 0.1-3.0 mg/kg groups had among the lowest normalized peripheral clonal expansion, especially among CD8+ T cells. Which antigens the clonally expanded peripheral T cells were specific for was not determined.

This TCR derives from an adult with an advanced solid tumor such as melanoma, head and neck, liver or kidney cancer. The material was CD4+ or CD8+ T cells sorted from blood, obtained in a trial of the OX40 agonist ivuxolimab. The sequence joins TRBV5-1 to TRBJ1-2, with TRBD1 matching 8 junction bases. The CDR3 amino acid sequence is: CASSSPDRANGYTF. The nucleotide sequence reads TGCGCCAGCAGCTCCCCGGACAGGGCTAACGGCTACACCTTC. With all but the CDR3 taken from the reference TRBV5-1 and TRBJ1-2 genes, the full variable domain is: KAGVTQTPRYLIKTRGQQVTLSCSPISGHRSVSWYQQTPGQGLQFLFEYFSETQRNKGNFPGRFSGRQFSNSRSEMNVSTLELGDSALYLCASSSPDRANGYTFGSGTRLTVV.